This T cell receptor (beta chain) appears in the sequencing data of a study of human T cells and chemical hapten exposure. Overall study results and limits: The number of TCRs above 1 in 1000 frequency did not change after DPC sensitization.

A few counts support this clonotype. The target antigen is unknown. The CDR3 consists of 17 residues. V was pared by 4 bases and J by 6 bases, with 22 bases between. Time point denoted: healthy volunteer bleed at 2 weeks. Whole blood, unfractionated, served as the material for total RNA extraction. In the authors' workflow: Samples contained a median of about 100,000 TCRs, with a range of roughly 20,000 to 700,000. TCRdb passed the RACE reads through MiXCR, listing each CDR3 protein once. The V and J calls here are based on TCRdb, not the publication. The sample lists some 50,000 distinct CDR3 sequences; 3.5% to 4.5% were seen once.

Sequencing was done on a sample of whole blood. The gene calls are TRBV12-3 or TRBV12-4 and TRBJ2-1, with D possibly matching TRBD1 (5 bases). The source is a female donor in good health. Some clones in this sample may be carry-over from other donors' samples. The CDR3 sequence is CASSSLNPSSRGNEQFF. In DNA form, the CDR3 reads TGTGCCAGCAGTTCCCTTAATCCCAGTAGTAGGGGCAATGAGCAGTTCTTC.